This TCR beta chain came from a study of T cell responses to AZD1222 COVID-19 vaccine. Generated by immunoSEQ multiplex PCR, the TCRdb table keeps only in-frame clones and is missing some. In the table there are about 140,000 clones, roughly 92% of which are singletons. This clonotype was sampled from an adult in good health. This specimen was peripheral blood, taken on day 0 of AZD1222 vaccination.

CDR3 sequence: CAWCGQNNSPLHF. As DNA, the CDR3 is TGTGCCTGGTGCGGACAGAATAATTCACCCCTCCACTTT. The rearrangement links TRBV30 to TRBJ1-6; tentatively, D is TRBD1 (6 bases). The germline gives CDR1 GTSNPN, CDR2 SVGIG (reference sequence). Trimming cost V 5 bases and J 5 bases, with 10 bases left between them. This CDR3 is 13 amino acids long.